This T cell receptor beta chain was sequenced for a study of T cell clonotyping in hematopoietic cell transplantation. As for the study in general: Recipients' pretransplant samples followed cytoreduction.

This CDR3 is built from 15 residues. The germline V gene encodes CDR1 SGHRS and CDR2 YFSETQ. V shed 2 bases and J shed 3 bases, with 13 bases lying between them. As regards this clone: The antigen remains unidentified.

Clones were sequenced by immunoSEQ multiplex PCR, and TCRdb holds only the in-frame ones, with some missing. The sample has approximately 22,000 clones, 85% to 90% seen once; the top ten hold 3% to 4.5%. Regarding the study as a whole: After transplant, recipient diversity fell while pathologically expanded clonotypes grew through day 180.

Time point here: recipient sample about 28 days before transplant, after cytoreduction. Recipients were bled about 28 days pretransplant and at posttransplant days 30, 100, 180. The sequence derives from a man younger than 35 with biphenotypic leukemia. Some clones in this sample may be carry-over from other donors' samples. The chain carries TRBV5-1 and TRBJ2-3, with D perhaps given as TRBD1 or TRBD2 (6 bases each). The sample consisted of peripheral blood mononuclear cells, taken before stem cell transplant. CDR3 loop: CASSLIRGTTDTQYF. The CDR3 nucleotides read TGCGCCAGCAGCTTAATAAGGGGGACTACAGATACGCAGTATTTT.